The 24 T cell receptor beta chains presented below share a single source sample, sequenced in a study of cytomegalovirus exposure and HLA in healthy donors. The study ran its PCR with 60 Vbeta and 13 Jbeta primers. TCRdb's table, derived via immunoSEQ multiplex PCR, lists solely in-frame clones and lacks some. In the table there are fewer than 150,000 clones, about 78% of which are singletons. The sequenced sample consisted of PBMCs. These receptors came from a man aged 50 to 60 in good health and CMV-seronegative.

The J gene is TRBJ2-4, the V gene TRBV7-8, with D maybe TRBD2 (6 bases). V lost 8 bases to trimming and J lost 9 bases, with 17 bases between them. CDR3 size: 13 residues. From germline, CDR1 is SGHVS and CDR2 FQNEAQ. The CDR3 here is CASSQGGLGIQYF. CDR3 DNA sequence: TGTGCCAGCTCGCAGGGAGGTTTGGGCATTCAGTACTTC.

A note on this clone: The junction and the germline gene differ at one end; a read error may be behind it. In the same sample, other DNA sequences code for this CDR3. The rearrangement links TRBV7-2 to TRBJ2-7; no firm D call. The CDR3 totals 14 residues. CDR1 SGHTA and CDR2 FQGNSA come from the germline V gene. CDR3 coding DNA: TGTGCCAGTAGCTCGTCTAGTACAACCTACGAGCAGTACTTC. Its translation is CASSSSSTTYEQYF.

V gene TRBV18 combines with J gene TRBJ2-2, with no clear D. V dropped 2 bases and J dropped 7 bases, with 14 bases sitting between them. The CDR3 has 15 amino acids. Germline loops: CDR1 KGHSH, CDR2 LQKENI. DNA for the CDR3: TGTGCCAGCTCACCATTTGGTGGAGTTGGCGGGGAGCTGTTTTTT. Protein product: CASSPFGGVGGELFF.

The chain is built from TRBV21-1 and TRBJ2-5; TRBD1 was called by the table and not checked on the DNA. TRBV21-1 is a documented pseudogene. There are 14 residues in the CDR3. The CDR3 here is CAGVSRAIEETQYF. The DNA for the CDR3 is TGTGCCGGGGTTAGCAGGGCTATAGAAGAGACCCAGTACTTC.

This chain connects TRBV5-1 to TRBJ2-7; D might be TRBD1 (5 bases). The CDR3 covers 15 residues. CDR1 is SGHRS, CDR2 YFSETQ, per germline. Trimming stripped 1 base from V and 0 bases from J, with 11 bases between. CDR3 protein: CASSLKQGISYEQYF. The CDR3 region has the DNA TGCGCCAGCAGCTTGAAGCAGGGCATCTCCTACGAGCAGTACTTC.

The gene calls are TRBV27 and TRBJ2-4; 13 bases line up with TRBD2. Germline V CDR1 and CDR2: MNHEY, SMNVEV (reference sequence). V shed 5 bases and J 8 bases; nucleotides not matched to a gene: 18. The CDR3 totals 19 residues. CDR3: CASSTALLAGGSRIDIQYF. CDR3 nucleotide sequence: TGTGCCAGCAGTACCGCCCTACTAGCGGGAGGGTCGAGAATAGACATTCAGTACTTC.

Only a few counts were recorded for this clone. The CDR3 sequence is CASSPSTGRNQPQHF. CDR3 nucleotides: TGTGCCAGCTCACCATCGACAGGGCGAAATCAGCCCCAGCATTTT. The chain recombines TRBV18 with TRBJ1-5; the match to TRBD1 covers 7 bases. The ends lost 2 bases at V and 4 bases at J; junction bases unmatched: 5. Germline V gives CDR1 KGHSH, CDR2 LQKENI. This CDR3 region has 15 residues.

The J gene is TRBJ1-5, the V gene TRBV27; 9 bases fit TRBD1. The CDR3 length is 14 residues. The J segment lost 4 bases and the V segment lost 6 bases, leaving 4 bases of the junction unmatched. The germline V gene encodes CDR1 MNHEY and CDR2 SMNVEV (reference sequence). The CDR3 is CASSGTGLNQPQHF. In DNA form, the CDR3 reads TGTGCCAGCAGCGGGACAGGGCTGAATCAGCCCCAGCATTTT.

The chain carries TRBV13 and TRBJ2-1, with 8 positions matching TRBD2. The CDR3 length is 13 residues. Germline V gene lookup returns CDR1 PRHDT and CDR2 FYEKMQ (reference sequence). V lost 5 bases, J lost 7 bases, and 4 bases stayed unmatched. The CDR3 sequence: CASSLSGNNEQFF. The CDR3 nucleotides read TGTGCCAGCAGCCTTAGCGGGAATAATGAGCAGTTCTTC.

The rearrangement joins TRBV10-3 to TRBJ2-5; possibly TRBD1 for D (6 bases). CDR1 and CDR2 from the germline V gene are ENHRY and SYGVKD. V lost 6 bases, J lost 0 bases, and 8 bases lay in between. This CDR3 region has 13 residues. CDR3 sequence (DNA): TGTGCCATCAGCCGGGACAACCAAGAGACCCAGTACTTC. It encodes CAISRDNQETQYF.

V gene TRBV30 combines with J gene TRBJ2-5; TRBD2 agrees at 10 bases. The J call is uncertain, as TRBJ2-7 better fits the DNA end. The germline V gene encodes CDR1 GTSNPN and CDR2 SVGIG (reference sequence). The CDR3 is 14 residues long. The CDR3 DNA is TGTGCCTGGAATAGACTAGCGGGTGCCAACGAGCAGTACTTC. Protein product: CAWNRLAGANEQYF.

As for this clone: Compared with germline, one end of the junction differs, possibly owing to a read error. This chain connects TRBV7-7 to TRBJ1-1, with 8 bases identical to TRBD1. Germline values: CDR1 SSHAT, CDR2 FNYEAQ (reference sequence). The CDR3 extends over 16 amino acids. CDR3 region: CASSFPTGEEPTEAFF. In DNA, the CDR3 is TGTGCTAGCAGCTTCCCGACAGGGGAGGAACCCACTGAAGCTTTCTTT.

The CDR3 sequence: CASSLAVGGGIMNEQFF. The CDR3 DNA reads as TGTGCCAGCAGCTTAGCGGTAGGCGGGGGTATCATGAATGAGCAGTTCTTC. The chain carries TRBV7-2 and TRBJ2-1; TRBD2 matches at 7 bases. With 0 bases clipped from V and 7 bases from J, the junction kept 12 bases outside the gene matches. Germline CDR1 and CDR2: SGHTA and FQGNSA. This CDR3 contains 17 residues.

The chain carries TRBV7-6 and TRBJ2-7; 11 nucleotides align to TRBD1. The CDR3 is made up of 14 amino acids. CDR1 SGHVS and CDR2 FNYEAQ come from the germline V gene. V shed 5 bases, J shed 5 bases, and the junction held 5 bases outside the gene matches. The CDR3 DNA is TGTGCCAGCAGCATCAGGACAGGGGGCAACGAGCAGTACTTC. Its translation: CASSIRTGGNEQYF.

There are a few counts of this clone. The V gene is TRBV28, the J gene TRBJ2-3, with D possibly TRBD1 on 5 matching bases. Germline lookup yields CDR1 MDHEN and CDR2 SYDVKM. The CDR3 totals 14 residues. V was cut by 5 bases and J by 6 bases, with 15 bases left in between. The CDR3 DNA follows: TGTGCCAGCAGTCCGACAGAAAAGTGGGATACGCAGTATTTT. Amino acid sequence: CASSPTEKWDTQYF. The variable domain in full, with the rest retrieved from reference TRBV28 and TRBJ2-3, is DVKVTQSSRYLVKRTGEKVFLECVQDMDHENMFWYRQDPGLGLRLIYFSYDVKMKEKGDIPEGYSVSREKKERFSLILESASTNQTSMYLCASSPTEKWDTQYFGPGTRLTVL.

V usage is TRBV10-3 and J usage is TRBJ2-1; the match to TRBD2 covers 11 bases. The V gene's germline CDR1 is ENHRY and CDR2 SYGVKD. V lost 8 bases, J lost 7 bases, and 7 bases stayed unmatched. The CDR3 extends over 14 amino acids. In DNA, the CDR3 is TGTGCCATCTCGGGTAGCGGGAGGGAGAATGAGCAGTTCTTC. Protein sequence: CAISGSGRENEQFF.

This clone was counted between two and nine times. The chain recombines TRBV28 with TRBJ1-5; D unresolved. The germline V and J ends were trimmed by 1 base and 7 bases, with 8 bases remaining between them. The CDR3 extends over 13 amino acids. Germline V CDR1 and CDR2: MDHEN, SYDVKM. CDR3 DNA sequence: TGTGCCAGCAGTTTATCTTTGAGACAGCCCCAGCATTTT. It encodes CASSLSLRQPQHF.

The gene calls are TRBV6-5 and TRBJ2-1; 7 positions agree with TRBD1. The V gene end was trimmed by 5 bases and the J gene end by 5 bases; junction bases not matched to a gene: 9. The CDR3 is made up of 15 amino acids. The V gene's germline CDR1 is MNHEY and CDR2 SVGAGI. This CDR3 is CASSIGTAPHNEQFF. CDR3 coding DNA: TGTGCCAGCAGTATTGGGACAGCTCCCCACAATGAGCAGTTCTTC.

The chain combines TRBV2 with TRBJ1-1; 8 bases fit TRBD1. CDR3 length: 15 residues. J lost 2 bases, V lost 4 bases, and 6 bases had no gene match. Germline V gene sequence: CDR1 SNHLY, CDR2 FYNNEI. CDR3 nucleotide sequence: TGTGCCAGCAGTGCCCGGACAGGGACCAACACTGAAGCTTTCTTT. Its protein product is CASSARTGTNTEAFF.

The chain carries TRBV9 and TRBJ2-2; no clear D. The germline V gene has CDR1 SGDLS and CDR2 YYNGEE. The length of the CDR3 is 17 residues. Between the trimmed V and J ends, which lost 0 bases and 7 bases, there was a span of 19 bases. CDR3 region: CASSVARVGSGSGELFF. In DNA form, the CDR3 reads TGTGCCAGCAGCGTAGCCCGAGTTGGGTCAGGAAGCGGGGAGCTGTTTTTT.

V and J are TRBV5-1 and TRBJ1-4, with D tentatively TRBD1 (5 bases). Trimming shortened V by 0 bases and J by 7 bases, and 16 bases separated the two germline ends. From germline, CDR1 is SGHRS and CDR2 YFSETQ. This CDR3 contains 16 residues. For the CDR3, the DNA is TGCGCCAGCAGCTTGGGTTTTGGAGGGGTTGGTGAAAAACTGTTTTTT. This translates into CASSLGFGGVGEKLFF.

The count of this clone is one. J is TRBJ2-5 and V is TRBV7-8; TRBD2 agrees at 15 bases. The CDR3 extends over 18 amino acids. Germline CDR1 is SGHVS and CDR2 is FQNEAQ. V shed 5 bases and J 3 bases; nucleotides not matched to a gene: 10. The CDR3 DNA reads as TGTGCCAGCAGCAGACCAAGGACTAGCGGGAGGGGGGAAGAGACCCAGTACTTC. Encoded protein: CASSRPRTSGRGEETQYF.

The DNA for the CDR3 is TGTGCCAGCAGTTGGGTGAAGGGGGGGAACGAGCAGTACTTC. Residues: CASSWVKGGNEQYF. The chain is built from TRBV6-5 and TRBJ2-7, with D possibly being TRBD2 (7 bases). The CDR3 is 14 amino acids. V lost 4 bases and J 5 bases, leaving 15 bases between the germline ends. Germline CDR1 is MNHEY and CDR2 is SVGAGI.

The chain carries TRBV30 and TRBJ1-1; D is possibly TRBD1 (5 bases). V was clipped by 0 bases and J by 4 bases, with 9 bases between them. CDR3 size: 13 residues. Germline assignment: CDR1 GTSNPN and CDR2 SVGIG (reference sequence). The CDR3 coding sequence is TGTGCCTGGAGTGTTGGTCAGGGCACTGAAGCTTTCTTT. This sequence encodes CAWSVGQGTEAFF.